This TCR beta chain was retrieved from a study of liver allograft versus peripheral blood T cells. Study background: Liver transplant recipients had T cell receptor repertoires compared between transplanted liver and peripheral blood. Study conclusions and caveats: A difference was reportedly observed between T cell receptor repertoires inside liver allografts and those in peripheral blood.

Per germline, CDR1 SGDLS and CDR2 YYNGEE. V shed 3 bases, J shed 2 bases, and the junction held 3 bases outside the gene matches. The CDR3 contains 15 residues. This clonotype showed up just a few times. Antigen specificity is unknown. TCRdb re-called the reads with MiXCR, one entry per CDR3 protein. The sample yields about 6,300 distinct CDR3 sequences, around 15% seen once. The chain employs TRBV9 and TRBJ2-7, with TRBD1 identical over 12 bases. The sequence was obtained from a human patient who had a liver transplant. Some T cells may have come from the graft donor. The CDR3 region has the DNA TGTGCCAGCAGCGGCCGGGACAGGGGGCCCTACGAGCAGTACTTC. It encodes CASSGRDRGPYEQYF.